This record covers a single T cell receptor beta chain. Its antigen is as yet unknown. Within the sample, other DNA sequences also encode this same CDR3. The source of the sample is a study of cytomegalovirus exposure and HLA in healthy donors. Looking at the study overall: Researchers found that around 80% of around 400 genotyped donors fell within the Caucasian-associated ancestry cluster.

The study's findings and limits: Later analysis identified a missense DCLRE1C variant that was linked to TCR beta V- and J-gene trimming. The records held CMV serostatus as the only immune exposure information.

Germline V gene lookup returns CDR1 LNHNV and CDR2 YYDKDF (reference sequence). This CDR3 contains 18 residues. V was trimmed by 0 bases and J by 1 base, leaving 15 bases between them. This PCR relied on a set of 60 Vbeta primers and 13 Jbeta primers. Authors' data handling: Counted up in a later analysis, unique TCR beta chains came to about 80 million, with 9.5 million to 13 million shared. TCRdb's table, derived via immunoSEQ multiplex PCR, lists solely in-frame clones and lacks some. The DNA was the basis for D and trimming; V, J and clone size are from that table. The table includes some 150,000 clones, over 60% detected once.

The J gene is TRBJ2-2, the V gene TRBV15; tentative D call: TRBD1 (6 bases). The sample was PBMCs. This clonotype was obtained from a woman between 50 and 59 years old in good health and CMV-seronegative. The CDR3 region is CATSRDLVTGENTGELFF. In nucleotides, the CDR3 is TGTGCCACCAGCAGAGATTTGGTGACAGGAGAGAACACCGGGGAGCTGTTTTTT.